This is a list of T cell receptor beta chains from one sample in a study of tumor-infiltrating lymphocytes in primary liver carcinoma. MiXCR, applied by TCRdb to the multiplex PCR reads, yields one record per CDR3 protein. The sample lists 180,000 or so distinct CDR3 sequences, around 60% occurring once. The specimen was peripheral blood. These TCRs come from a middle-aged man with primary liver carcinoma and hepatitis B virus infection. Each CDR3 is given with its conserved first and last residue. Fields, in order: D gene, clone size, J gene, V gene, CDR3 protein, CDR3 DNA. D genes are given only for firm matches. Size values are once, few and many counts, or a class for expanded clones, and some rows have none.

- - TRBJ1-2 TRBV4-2 CASSALDGNYGYTF TGTGCCAGCAGCGCCCTTGATGGGAACTATGGCTACACCTTC
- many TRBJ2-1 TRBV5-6 CASSLGEYSYNEQFF TGTGCCAGCAGCTTGGGGGAATACTCCTACAATGAGCAGTTCTTC
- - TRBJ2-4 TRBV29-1 CSVEIWGLGGIQYF TGCAGCGTTGAAATATGGGGCCTCGGCGGCATTCAGTACTTC
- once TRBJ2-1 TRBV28 CASSTTSGVYRQFF TGTGCCAGCAGTACTACCTCAGGGGTGTACCGGCAGTTCTTC
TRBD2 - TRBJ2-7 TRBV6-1 CASVPGLAYEQYF TGTGCCAGCGTACCGGGACTAGCCTACGAGCAGTACTTC
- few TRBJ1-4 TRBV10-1 CASSASGDEKLCF TGCGCCAGCAGTGCGTCAGGGGACGAAAAACTGTGTTTT
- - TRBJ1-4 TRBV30 CAWSVQGTATNEKLFF TGTGCCTGGAGTGTACAGGGAACAGCAACTAATGAAAAACTGTTTTTT
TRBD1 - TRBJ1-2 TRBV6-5 CASSYSGTGVNYGYTF TGTGCCAGCAGTTACTCCGGGACAGGCGTTAACTATGGCTACACCTTC
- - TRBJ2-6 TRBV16 CASSQGGANVLTF TGTGCCAGCAGCCAAGGGGGGGCCAACGTCCTGACTTTC
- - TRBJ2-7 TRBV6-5 CASSPLEVDPREQYF TGTGCCAGCAGTCCGCTCGAGGTGGATCCCCGCGAGCAGTACTTC
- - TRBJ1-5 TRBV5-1 CASSLSGIINQPQHF TGCGCCAGCAGTCTCTCCGGGATTATCAATCAGCCCCAGCATTTT
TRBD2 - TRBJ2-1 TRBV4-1 CASSQELAVYNEQFF TGCGCCAGCAGCCAAGAACTAGCGGTCTACAATGAGCAGTTCTTC
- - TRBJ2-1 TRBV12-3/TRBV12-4 CASSLSGLYNEQFF TGTGCCAGCAGCCTCAGCGGGCTCTACAATGAGCAGTTCTTC
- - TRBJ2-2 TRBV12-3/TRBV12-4 CASSPGHKTGELFF TGTGCCAGCAGTCCGGGACACAAGACCGGGGAGCTGTTTTTT